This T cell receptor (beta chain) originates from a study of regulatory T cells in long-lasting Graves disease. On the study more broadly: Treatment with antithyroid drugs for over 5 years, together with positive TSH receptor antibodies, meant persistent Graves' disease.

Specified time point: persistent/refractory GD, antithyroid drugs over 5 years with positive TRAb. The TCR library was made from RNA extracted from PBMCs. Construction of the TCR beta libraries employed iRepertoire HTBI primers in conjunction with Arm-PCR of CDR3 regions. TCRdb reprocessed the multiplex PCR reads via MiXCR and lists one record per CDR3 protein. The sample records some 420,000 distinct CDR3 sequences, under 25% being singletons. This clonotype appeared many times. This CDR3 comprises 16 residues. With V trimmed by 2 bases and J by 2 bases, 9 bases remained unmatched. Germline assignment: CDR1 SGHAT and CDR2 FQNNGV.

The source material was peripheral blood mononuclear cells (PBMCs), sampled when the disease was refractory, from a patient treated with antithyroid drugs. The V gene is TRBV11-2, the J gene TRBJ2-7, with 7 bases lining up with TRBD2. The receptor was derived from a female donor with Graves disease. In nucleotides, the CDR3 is TGTGCCAGCAGCTTACCGGGGAGGGACGGTACCTACGAGCAGTACTTC. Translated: CASSLPGRDGTYEQYF.